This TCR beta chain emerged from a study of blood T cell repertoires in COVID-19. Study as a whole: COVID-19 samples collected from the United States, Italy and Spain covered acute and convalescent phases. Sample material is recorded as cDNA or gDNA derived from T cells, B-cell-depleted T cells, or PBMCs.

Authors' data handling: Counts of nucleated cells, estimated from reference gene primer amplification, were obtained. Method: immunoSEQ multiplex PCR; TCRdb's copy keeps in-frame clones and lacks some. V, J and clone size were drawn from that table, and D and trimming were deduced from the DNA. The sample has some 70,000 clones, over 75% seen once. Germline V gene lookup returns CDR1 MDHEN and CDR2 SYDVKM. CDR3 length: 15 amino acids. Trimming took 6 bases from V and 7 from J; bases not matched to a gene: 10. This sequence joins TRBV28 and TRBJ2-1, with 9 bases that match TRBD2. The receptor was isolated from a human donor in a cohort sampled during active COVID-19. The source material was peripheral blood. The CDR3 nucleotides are TGTGCCAGCAGGACCCACCCTAGCGGGACAAATGAGCAGTTCTTC. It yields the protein CASRTHPSGTNEQFF.